Listed below are T cell receptor beta chains from one sample, sequenced in a study of TIL therapy for anti-PD-1-resistant metastatic lung cancer. The protocol was immunoSEQ multiplex PCR, while the TCRdb copy is restricted to in-frame clones and leaves out a portion. This sample carries under 100,000 clones, less than 70% of them seen once, and the ten largest clones take roughly 11%. The material sequenced was tumor tissue, taken at baseline. The receptors come from a person aged 30 to 80 with non-small cell lung cancer. CDR3s include the opening cysteine and the closing phenylalanine or tryptophan. The order of the fields is V gene, D gene, J gene, CDR3 length, clone size, CDR3 DNA, CDR3 protein. The D gene is left open where the match is weak. A clone size is listed for some rows: how often the clone was seen (once, few, many), or a class if it is expanded.

TRBV20-1	TRBD1	TRBJ2-7	14	NA	TGCAGTGCTAGTTGGACAGGATGGAACTACGAGCAGTACTTC	CSASWTGWNYEQYF
TRBV15	NA	TRBJ2-2	14	NA	TGTGCCACCAGCAGAGATCGTGCCAGGGTAGGGCTGTTTTTT	CATSRDRARVGLFF
TRBV6-2/TRBV6-3	TRBD2	TRBJ2-1	15	NA	TGTGCCAGCAGTTGGGGACTAGAGCACTACAATGAGCAGTTCTTC	CASSWGLEHYNEQFF
TRBV7-9	TRBD1	TRBJ2-5	14	NA	TGTGTCAGCAGCGAGAGACAGGGAAGAGAGACCCAGTACTTC	CVSSERQGRETQYF
TRBV28	TRBD1	TRBJ2-3	17	NA	TGTGCCAGCACCTCTAGTGGGACAGCCATTAGCACAGATACGCAGTATTTT	CASTSSGTAISTDTQYF
TRBV7-2	NA	TRBJ1-1	13	NA	TGTGCCAGTCACTTACTGATGAACACTGAAGCTTTCTTT	CASHLLMNTEAFF
TRBV29-1	TRBD1	TRBJ1-5	14	NA	TGCAGCGCCTCAGGGGGCGCGGGTAATCAGCCCCAGCATTTT	CSASGGAGNQPQHF
TRBV25-1	TRBD2	TRBJ2-3	16	NA	TGTGCCAGCAGTGAATTGCGGGAGGGGGGCACAGATACGCAGTATTTT	CASSELREGGTDTQYF
TRBV11-2	NA	TRBJ2-5	16	NA	TGTGCCAGCAGCTTCACGGCGGGGGCCCCCTCCGAGACCCAGTACTTC	CASSFTAGAPSETQYF
TRBV6-6	TRBD1	TRBJ2-3	16	NA	TGTGCCAGCAGTCAGAAGGACAGGGCCTACACAGATACGCAGTATTTT	CASSQKDRAYTDTQYF
TRBV5-1	TRBD1	TRBJ1-1	14	few	TGCGCCAGCACGACAGGGACGGTGAACACTGAAGCTTTCTTT	CASTTGTVNTEAFF
TRBV7-7	NA	TRBJ2-6	13	NA	TGTGCAAGCAGTGCGGGACGGGCCAACGTCCTGACTTTC	CASSAGRANVLTF
TRBV9	TRBD2	TRBJ2-7	15	NA	TGTGCCAGCAGCCCTCTTAGCGGGAGTTTCTACGAGCAGTACTTC	CASSPLSGSFYEQYF
TRBV30	TRBD1	TRBJ2-7	15	NA	TGTGCCTGGAGTATCAAACAGGGGCTAACGGGAGAGCAGTACTTC	CAWSIKQGLTGEQYF